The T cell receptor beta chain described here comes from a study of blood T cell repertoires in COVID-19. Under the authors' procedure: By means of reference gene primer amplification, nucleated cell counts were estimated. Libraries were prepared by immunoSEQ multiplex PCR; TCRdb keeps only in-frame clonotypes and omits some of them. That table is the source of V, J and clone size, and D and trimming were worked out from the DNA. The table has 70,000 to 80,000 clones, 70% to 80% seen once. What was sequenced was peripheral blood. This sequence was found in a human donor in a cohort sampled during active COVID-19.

Here the CDR3 reads CASSGTRGTDTQYF. CDR3 bases: TGCGCCAGCTCCGGGACTAGGGGGACAGATACGCAGTATTTT. This chain joins TRBV5-1 and TRBJ2-3, with TRBD2 matching over 8 bases. V dropped 7 bases and J dropped 3; count of bases not matched to a gene: 7. In germline, CDR1 is SGHRS, CDR2 YFSETQ. The CDR3 extends over 14 amino acids.